The present T cell receptor beta chain was sequenced within a study of breast tumors, draining lymph nodes, adjacent tissues. The study, taken as a whole, reports: Data fit most tumor T cells coming from lymph node, expanding in tumor. Compared with basal-like, luminal-like tumors shared significantly more repertoire with nontumor tissue.

This clonotype was recorded many times. Antigen unknown. TCRdb processed the multiplex PCR reads anew with MiXCR; each CDR3 protein has one entry. The table has around 140,000 distinct CDR3 sequences, 32% seen once. The CDR3 totals 17 residues. Germline V CDR1 and CDR2: LGHNA, YNFKEQ. V lost 4 bases, J lost 3 bases, and 19 bases lay in between. Samples came from axillary lymph nodes draining the breast cancer. V usage is TRBV4-2 and J usage is TRBJ2-1; TRBD2 is a possible D gene (5 bases). The material sequenced was axillary lymph node tissue. The receptor was derived from a female donor with breast cancer. Some clones in this sample may be carry-over from other donors' samples. The CDR3 nucleotides are TGTGCCAGCAGCCCCCGCCTTCGGGAAGAGATCTACAATGAGCAGTTCTTC. Its protein is CASSPRLREEIYNEQFF.